This TCR beta chain was documented in a study of beta chain features in type 1 diabetes listed by TCRdb under 2018. For the wider study: No differences in mean age, gender distribution, total cell number or subset yield were found between patients and healthy donors. A total of roughly 100 million sorted cells were examined across all samples, and a strong correlation was observed between cell number per subset and RNA yield. In the study, recently diagnosed type 1 diabetes patients and matched healthy donors were compared on the TCRB repertoires of their sorted circulating CD4+ T cell subsets. Naive and central memory subsets were obtained from all 30 or so donors, but regulatory and stem cell-like memory subsets were isolated from only 8 patients and about 8 healthy donors.

Concerning this clone: Its antigen is unknown. Base qualities are not provided; no much larger clone lies one nucleotide away.

The High Capacity cDNA Reverse Transcription Kit was used to reverse transcribe all of the isolated RNA, meaning that expressed TCRB transcripts were what got sequenced. Deep immunoSEQ sequencing was applied to naive, central memory and regulatory T cell samples, giving an average of around 3.4 million total reads per sample. After sorted cells were lysed in RLT buffer, RNA was extracted with DNase-treated RNeasy Micro or Mini kits, with the choice depending on cell number. Each cell subset was processed separately to prevent cross-contamination, with patient and healthy donor samples processed together. The immunoSEQ multiplex PCR was used to amplify TCRB sequences from cDNA, generating 87-bp fragments that spanned the CDR3 region. Sequencing of the amplicons was done on the Illumina HiSeq platform. Per the original workflow: PCR bias was corrected computationally using synthetic template baselines, and reads within Hamming distance 2 were collapsed, with unmergeable singletons discarded. By aligning reads against IMGT, V, D and J genes, CDR3 length, and insertions or deletions at six rearrangement sites were assigned. Within each subset, clonotype counts were normalized to sorted cell number, and only after that were true diversity and Gini coefficients computed with the tcR R package. The overlap coefficient, calculated on TCRB nucleotide sequences, was used to quantify repertoire sharing. The clones in this table, taken by TCRdb from immuneACCESS, are in-frame only. Not every clone is retained; where verified, under half of the shortfall comes from an unresolved V gene, and the cause of the rest is unknown. The V and J calls and clone size were taken over from that table, and D and trimming were inferred from the DNA. The sample contains a few hundred thousand clones, roughly 11% of them found a single time. Less than 1.5% of the sample rests with the top ten.

What the authors observed across the whole study: Patients with type 1 diabetes made fewer insertions and deleted more nucleotides at VDJ recombination sites, implying thymic rearrangement abnormalities. The naive, central memory and regulatory TCRB repertoires appeared to resemble one another more closely among patients than among healthy donors. Sequencing cDNA rather than genomic DNA could over-represent highly expressing activated cells, although activation and CD3 levels did not differ between groups. Because small numbers of individuals were included in the HLA sub-analyses, any influence of HLA type on TCRB rearrangement was left unresolved. PCR might favor shorter templates, but patient and control samples were amplified and corrected together, so any skew would affect both groups equally. Type 1 diabetes patients showed a moderate but significant shortening of TCRB CDR3 length in all four CD4+ subsets.

A single peripheral blood draw of approximately 0.11 L on average was collected from each donor into heparinised tubes. A BD FACSAria II and a panel including CD45RO, CCR7, CD25, CD127, CD95 and CD27 were used to sort naive, central memory, regulatory and stem cell-like memory CD4+ T cells. Every sorted population had a purity above 95%. Right away, PBMCs were isolated by Lymphoprep density gradient centrifugation and were stained directly, with no culture step. Samples were stained and sorted in pairs, with one healthy donor and one patient per experiment, so that batch effects were minimized. Based on the germline V gene, the CDR1 and CDR2 sequences are SGDLS and YYNGEE. The CDR3 starts with the cysteine, ends with the phenylalanine, and has 15 residues. Only the CDR3 DNA stays, 45 bases, in frame from base 1. At the junction V is shortened by 4 bases and J by 2 bases, with 12 bases in between.

This sequence uses TRBV9 and TRBJ2-2; TRBD1 is a possible D gene, resting on 6 matching bases. The TCR comes from a man aged 18-30 years in good health. The sequenced sample consisted of central memory CD4+ T cells from blood. The CDR3: CASSRQVGNTGELFF. The nucleotide sequence is TGTGCCAGCAGCCGACAGGTCGGAAACACCGGGGAGCTGTTTTTT. Where the CDR3 stops, the reference TRBV9 and TRBJ2-2 genes take over; the full variable domain is DSGVTQTPKHLITATGQRVTLRCSPRSGDLSVYWYQQSLDQGLQFLIQYYNGEERAKGNILERFSAQQFPDLHSELNLSSLELGDSALYFCASSRQVGNTGELFFGEGSRLTVL.